This T cell receptor beta chain was sequenced in a study of cytomegalovirus exposure and HLA in healthy donors (dated by TCRdb to the late 2010s). About the full investigation: In an earlier analysis of several hundred of the donors, less than 350 Gb of sequence data and roughly 100 million unique TCR beta sequences from about 179 million T cells were reported. Every discovery cohort repertoire had been produced on one sequencing platform. Typing coverage varied by locus: about 629-630 donors for A, B, C, DRB1 and DQB1; under 550 for DQA1; about 570 for DPA1; roughly 450 for DPB1. The study combined high-throughput TCR immunosequencing, statistical association of individual TCRs with disease status, and machine learning to predict cytomegalovirus infection status. A later analysis re-analyzed previously published TCR beta repertoires from roughly 630 donors and added high-resolution HLA genotyping to study TCR occurrence patterns. Donor age, sex, ethnicity and CMV serostatus were compiled together with the repertoire data. In an earlier analysis of 587 of the donors, high-throughput TCR beta sequencing was used to judge whether each TCR beta V gene segment behaved as functional or pseudogenic. Among some 400 genotyped donors of the cohort, an average of roughly 230,000 unique TCR beta nucleotide sequences was sequenced per donor, of which about 19% were non-productive. In the later analysis, no new phenotypic data were used to find candidate immune exposures; instead, reliance was placed on TCR beta sequences and their occurrence across donors. HLA typing covered class I and class II loci at four-digit resolution. The genetic ancestry cluster associated with self-reported Caucasian donors included 81% of the approximately 430 genotyped donors. The study used immunosequencing to profile the T cell repertoires of several hundred subjects and linked those repertoires to cytomegalovirus serostatus. The study aimed to test whether cataloging public T cell receptors could reveal signatures of past pathogen exposure. In addition to the first cohort of 666 subjects, a separate validation cohort of approximately 130 different subjects was used. An early release that covered around 590 HLA-typed donors contained approximately 300 gigabases of sequencing data and around 85 million unique TCR sequences. In a later genetic analysis, genome-wide SNP genotypes for 398 of the 666 donors were used, and that subset was treated as a discovery cohort. Because of strong linkage in the cohort, a few DR-DQ haplotypes were treated as single units for association and clustering.

Including the terminal cysteine and phenylalanine, the CDR3 comprises 15 residues. The sequence is cut down to CDR3 DNA, 45 bases in frame from base 1. CDR1 SQVTM and CDR2 ANQGSEA are derived from the germline V gene. V and J are trimmed by 5 bases and 0 bases, and the gene matches miss 6 bases of the junction. Library preparation used the immunoSEQ multiplex PCR assay. The multiplex PCR relied on a mix of 60 forward primers for TCR Vbeta segments and 13 reverse primers for TCR Jbeta segments. The CDR3 region of rearranged TCR beta genes was amplified from genomic DNA by a multiplex PCR assay. The Illumina HiSeq System was used to sequence the amplified TCR beta libraries as 87-base-pair reads. Regarding the original processing steps: A later analysis tallied tens of millions of unique TCR beta chains across the approximately 670 repertoires, and 10 million to 11 million of those chains were shared by two or more donors. Raw reads were error-corrected and collapsed into unique sequences with a nearest-neighbor algorithm that merged closely related sequences to remove PCR and sequencing errors. To assign V, D and J gene segments, CDR3 sequences were aligned to IMGT reference sequences. For a sequence to be retained, a match of at least six nucleotides was required to both a V gene segment and a J gene segment. Rearrangements were classified as productive when the CDR3 lacked stop codons and remained in frame with V and J, and all other rearrangements were classified as non-productive. Following IMGT convention, CDR3 was defined as the stretch from the second conserved V-encoded cysteine up to the conserved J-encoded phenylalanine. In an earlier analysis of roughly 580 of the donors, sequences lacking an unambiguous match to a single V gene segment were excluded. An earlier analysis of just under 600 of the donors called V segments functional above 56.7% productive rearrangements and segregating when the between-donor standard deviation exceeded 5%. A statistical classification framework was built to diagnose cytomegalovirus status from the catalog of TCR beta chain sequences. In a later analysis, TCR nucleotide sequences were compared against IMGT/GENE-DB human TR gene sequences so that V and J genes could be assigned. Using the TCRdist pipeline, a later analysis assigned CDR3 sequences along with most-parsimonious VDJ recombination scenarios. A later analysis defined each TCR beta chain by its CDR3 amino acid sequence plus V-gene family, and excluded reads lacking a unique V-gene family. A later analysis removed 500 to 650 highly shared, low-generation-probability nucleotide sequences to deal with suspected cross-contamination and a sequencing artifact. In a later analysis, a clonal expansion index was calculated for each public chain from normalized within-repertoire ranks of inferred template counts. In a later analysis, generation probabilities were computed with a VDJ recombination model fitted to out-of-frame rearrangements, and the resulting probabilities were checked against IGoR. In a later analysis, TCR-TCR, TCR-HLA and TCR-CMV co-occurrence was scored with hypergeometric tests, and a repertoire-size bias correction was applied to TCR pairs. To estimate false discovery rates, a later analysis permuted the HLA or CMV assignments 20 times. A later analysis grouped co-occurring TCRs with DBSCAN, adding TCRdist sequence similarity when clustering within HLA-allele-positive subsets. For co-occurrence clustering, repertoires with fewer than 30,000 or more than 120,000 public chains were excluded, along with five repertoires with anomalous nucleotide sharing. Held by TCRdb, this immuneACCESS table contains in-frame sequences only and omits some clones. Under half of the omission traces to an unresolved V gene where checked; the cause of the rest is unknown. V, J and clone size reflect that table, while D and trimming were determined from the DNA. The table for this sample lists about 92,000 clones; roughly 80% of them were counted only once. The ten largest clonotypes hold about 1.2% of the sample.

In total, 600 or so healthy bone marrow donors made up the cohort. All cohort members were sampled while nominally healthy, although unrecorded immune exposures were likely present. The donor tested CMV seropositive and was one of the 289 seropositive cohort members. A peripheral blood sample was provided by each donor, and peripheral blood mononuclear cells were used for TCR beta sequencing. Genomic DNA was extracted from the blood cell samples with the Qiagen DNeasy Blood Extraction Kit. Note on this clone: No antigen is known for it. Base qualities are not provided; no much larger clone lies one nucleotide away.

Summary of the overall study and its limitations: Compared with equally common non-associated chains, HLA-associated TCR beta chains in a later analysis were more clonally expanded and had lower generation probabilities. Broadly in line with IMGT annotations, most TCR beta V segments showed up in productive rearrangements about 90% or about 30% of the time in an earlier analysis of 450 to 600 of the donors. While some public TCRs were present in many individuals, most TCR sequences turned up only very rarely across donors. The earlier analysis of around 600 of the donors excluded seventeen rarely observed V segments, including chromosome 9 orphons, because counts were too low. Because some donors lacked HLA typing at each locus, the association tests relied only on the typed subset. Assigning TCR associations to individual alleles was difficult when HLA alleles, especially DR and DQ, strongly co-occurred. It was suggested by the authors that the approach could potentially be generalized to other disease states and immunological phenotypes. V-gene and J-gene trimming of TCR beta chains was associated with a missense DCLRE1C variant in a later genetic analysis, and the association was replicated in an independent cohort. In this cohort, only TCR beta chains were sequenced, and detectable features were limited by the absence of alpha or paired-chain data. In vitro tests confirmed that a few of the cytomegalovirus-associated TCR beta chains recognize cytomegalovirus antigens. In a later analysis, several top co-occurrence clusters were reported to appear linked to parvovirus B19, influenza, CMV and Epstein-Barr virus. For the cohort, immune exposure information was limited to CMV serostatus. Because the 87-base-pair reads could not distinguish some IMGT-functional V segments, including TRBV6-2 and TRBV6-3, those segments were excluded. The study listed 150 to 200 TCR beta chains as associated with cytomegalovirus. A further reported finding was that TCR beta sequences accurately predicted the HLA-A and HLA-B alleles for most subjects in the first cohort. In both the original and validation cohorts, the classifier was reported to diagnose cytomegalovirus status with high specificity and sensitivity. A later analysis associated about 17,000 TCR beta sequences with specific HLA alleles at a false discovery rate of 0.05. Correlated functional status among segregating V segments might be attributable to linkage disequilibrium, but an unknown experimental factor could not be ruled out. In a later analysis, the rate of TCR association differed among HLA loci, with DRB1 alleles having the most associated TCRs and HLA-C alleles having the fewest. According to a later genetic analysis, donors in an Asian-associated ancestry cluster had fewer N-insertions in productive TCRs than the approximately 690-donor mean. Sequencing depth was assumed to be roughly uniform across donors in the presence/absence analyses, though that assumption may not hold. A group of highly shared sequence variants was considered likely to be a technical artifact of the sequencing pipeline. In a later analysis, most CMV-associated TCR beta chains were found to appear HLA-restricted, with HLA associations seemingly driven largely by CMV exposure.

The receptor comes from a girl aged 2 to 10 in good health and CMV-seropositive. The sample consisted of PBMCs. The receptor chain draws on TRBV29-1 and TRBJ2-7, with 11 middle bases fitting TRBD2. The CDR3 reads CSVTSGRRRSYEQYF. The nucleotides are TGCAGCGTTACTAGCGGGAGACGACGCTCCTACGAGCAGTACTTC.